This T cell receptor (beta chain) appears in the sequencing data of a study of blood T cell repertoires in COVID-19. Clones were sequenced by immunoSEQ multiplex PCR, and TCRdb holds only the in-frame ones, with some missing. This table has fewer than 90,000 clones, approximately 90% appearing once. CDR3 length: 14 residues. V was shortened by 0 bases and J by 5 bases, with 11 bases between the two germline ends. The germline V gene has CDR1 SGHDT and CDR2 YYEEEE. The V and J genes are TRBV5-6 and TRBJ1-2; no clear D. Sequences were obtained from peripheral blood. The clonotype comes from a male donor with acute or convalescent COVID-19. The CDR3 sequence is CASSLGQKLYGYTF. In nucleotides, the CDR3 is TGTGCCAGCAGCTTGGGGCAGAAATTGTATGGCTACACCTTC.